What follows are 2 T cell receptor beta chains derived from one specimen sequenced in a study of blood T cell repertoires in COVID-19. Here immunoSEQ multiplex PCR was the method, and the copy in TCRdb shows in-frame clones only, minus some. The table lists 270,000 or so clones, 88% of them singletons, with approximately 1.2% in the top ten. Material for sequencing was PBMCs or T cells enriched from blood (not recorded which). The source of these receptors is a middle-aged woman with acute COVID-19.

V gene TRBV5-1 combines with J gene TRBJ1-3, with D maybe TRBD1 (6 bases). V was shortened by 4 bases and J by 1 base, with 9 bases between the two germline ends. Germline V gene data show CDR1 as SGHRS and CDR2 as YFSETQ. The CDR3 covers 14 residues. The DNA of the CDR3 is TGCGCCAGCAGCCTCGGACAGTCTGGAAACACCATATATTTT. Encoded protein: CASSLGQSGNTIYF.

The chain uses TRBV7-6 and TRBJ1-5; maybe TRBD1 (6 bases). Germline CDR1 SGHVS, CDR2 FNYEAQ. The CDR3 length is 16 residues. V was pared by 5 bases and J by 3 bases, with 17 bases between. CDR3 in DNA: TGTGCCAGCAGCATCGGGACACGCGCCCCCAATCAGCCCCAGCATTTT. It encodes CASSIGTRAPNQPQHF.